This T cell receptor beta chain is from a study of blood T cell repertoires in COVID-19. Study in general: Acute and convalescent COVID-19 specimens originated in the United States, Italy and Spain. T cells, B-cell-depleted T cells, or PBMCs supplied cDNA or gDNA.

In the original processing: Estimates of nucleated cell counts were drawn from the amplification of reference gene primers. Generated by immunoSEQ multiplex PCR, the TCRdb table keeps only in-frame clones and is missing some. The D gene and trimming were derived from the DNA, and the V and J assignments and clone size from that table. The table lists 70,000 or so clones, approximately 90% of them singletons. V was trimmed by 1 base and J by 7 bases, leaving 14 bases between them. Germline V gene lookup returns CDR1 SGHRS and CDR2 YFSETQ. This CDR3 is 15 amino acids long. This clone was counted once. The receptor comes from a human donor in a cohort sampled during active COVID-19. The chain is built from TRBV5-1 and TRBJ1-4; possibly TRBD1 for D (5 bases). The sample comprised peripheral blood. The CDR3 here is CASSLSPGGAEKLFF. As DNA, the CDR3 is TGCGCCAGCAGCTTGTCCCCAGGAGGGGCTGAAAAACTGTTTTTT.